The 20 T cell receptor beta chains below come from one sample, sequenced in a study of identical twins. TCRdb passed the 5' RACE reads through MiXCR, listing each CDR3 protein once. The sample yields about 570,000 distinct CDR3 sequences, around a tenth seen once. These same records also appear under a second study, on yellow fever vaccine responses in identical twins.

Sequenced sample: PBMCs. The source is a woman aged 18 to 35 in good health.

This clonotype was counted only a few times. This chain joins TRBV6-1 and TRBJ2-4; the D gene could be TRBD1 or TRBD2 (5 bases each). Germline V lookup: CDR1 MNHNS, CDR2 SASEGT. V lost 6 bases to trimming and J lost 5 bases, with 11 bases between them. The CDR3 contains 13 residues. This chain's CDR3 is CASRPGPENIQYF. CDR3 in DNA: TGTGCCAGCAGACCGGGACCTGAAAACATTCAGTACTTC.

CDR3: CASYLGTGSGNTIYF. The CDR3 DNA reads as TGTGCCAGTTACCTCGGGACAGGGTCTGGAAACACCATATATTTT. V gene TRBV19 combines with J gene TRBJ1-3; 9 bases match TRBD1. The J segment lost 1 base and the V segment lost 8 bases, leaving 6 bases of the junction unmatched. This CDR3 has 15 residues. Germline lookup yields CDR1 LNHDA and CDR2 SQIVND (reference sequence).

With regard to this clonotype: With a much larger clone just one base away, this may be a read error. The chain joins TRBV14 to TRBJ2-1; TRBD2 is a possible D gene (5 bases). Germline CDR1 SGHDN, CDR2 FVKESK. The CDR3 loop spans 10 amino acids. CDR3: CVSAGNEQFF. The CDR3 DNA sequence: TGTGTCAGCGCGGGCAATGAGCAGTTCTTC.

This clonotype has a handful of counts. The chain employs TRBV6-5 and TRBJ2-3; D possibly corresponds to TRBD2 (5 bases). Trimming stripped 0 bases from V and 1 base from J, with 11 bases between. Per the germline V gene, CDR1 is MNHEY and CDR2 is SVGAGI. The length of the CDR3 is 16 residues. CDR3 residues: CASSYSRFSGTDTQYF. CDR3 nucleotide sequence: TGTGCCAGCAGTTACTCTCGGTTTAGCGGCACAGATACGCAGTATTTT.

The sample holds a few counts of this clonotype. This chain connects TRBV20-1 to TRBJ2-2, with TRBD1 identical over 10 bases. The length of the CDR3 is 16 residues. Germline loops: CDR1 DFQATT, CDR2 SNEGSKA (reference sequence). Unmatched junction bases numbered 9, after V lost 0 bases and J lost 8 bases. The CDR3 DNA is TGCAGTGCTAGAGATCCCGGACAGGGGGAGAGTGGGGAGCTGTTTTTT. Its translation is CSARDPGQGESGELFF.

The CDR3 is CASSQEGVYGGGYTF. CDR3 sequence (DNA): TGTGCCAGCAGCCAAGAAGGAGTCTATGGTGGGGGCTACACCTTC. V gene TRBV3-1 combines with J gene TRBJ1-2; D remains ambiguous. The ends were cut back, 0 bases at V and 8 bases at J, with 16 bases in the middle. The germline gives CDR1 LGHDT, CDR2 YNNKEL (reference sequence). This CDR3 has 15 amino acids.

This clonotype was seen a few times. The chain uses TRBV7-2 and TRBJ2-3, with TRBD1 identical over 8 bases. The germline gives CDR1 SGHTA, CDR2 FQGNSA. The CDR3 totals 16 residues. V shed 1 base and J 5 bases; nucleotides not matched to a gene: 8. The DNA of the CDR3 is TGTGCCAGCAGCTTAGTGGACAGGGCCCGGGGAGATACGCAGTATTTT. Amino acids: CASSLVDRARGDTQYF.

This chain uses TRBV7-8 with TRBJ2-7; a weak D match, TRBD2 (7 bases). Per the germline V gene, CDR1 is SGHVS and CDR2 is FQNEAQ. V gave up 5 bases and J gave up 3 bases, with 20 bases separating them. The CDR3 has 16 residues. In DNA, the CDR3 is TGTGCCAGCAGCGCGTCGTTACGCGGGGGCTTCTACGAGCAGTACTTC. Amino acid sequence: CASSASLRGGFYEQYF.

The table lists this clonotype with a few counts. The rearrangement uses TRBV15 and TRBJ2-7, with 7 bases matching TRBD1. This CDR3 comprises 12 residues. V was clipped by 9 bases and J by 2 bases; unmatched bases: 4. CDR1 LNHNV and CDR2 YYDKDF come from the germline V gene (reference sequence). The CDR3 loop is CATGQTTYEQYF. The CDR3 coding sequence is TGTGCCACGGGACAGACAACCTACGAGCAGTACTTC.

This clonotype was seen a few times. This chain joins TRBV29-1 and TRBJ1-1; D is ambiguous. V lost 2 bases and J 1 base, leaving 8 bases between the germline ends. Germline CDR1 and CDR2: SQVTM and ANQGSEA. This CDR3 has 13 residues. CDR3 sequence: CSVESLTNTEAFF. DNA for the CDR3: TGCAGCGTTGAAAGCCTCACGAACACTGAAGCTTTCTTT.

J is TRBJ2-2 and V is TRBV3-1; D not certain. The germline V and J ends were trimmed by 5 bases and 4 bases, with 11 bases remaining between them. The CDR3 runs to 14 residues. Germline V gene lookup returns CDR1 LGHDT and CDR2 YNNKEL (reference sequence). The DNA for the CDR3 is TGTGCCAGCAGCACCTACGGATCCACCGGGGAGCTGTTTTTT. It specifies CASSTYGSTGELFF. Using reference TRBV3-1 and TRBJ2-2 for the parts outside the CDR3, the full variable domain is DTAVSQTPKYLVTQMGNDKSIKCEQNLGHDTMYWYKQDSKKFLKIMFSYNNKELIINETVPNRFSPKSPDKAHLNLHINSLELGDSAVYFCASSTYGSTGELFFGEGSRLTVL.

The chain is built from TRBV6-5 and TRBJ2-2, with D unclear. This CDR3 is built from 13 residues. The germline V gene encodes CDR1 MNHEY and CDR2 SVGAGI. V was shortened by 0 bases and J by 6 bases, with 5 bases between the two germline ends. This CDR3 is CASSYSTSGELFF. The CDR3 DNA reads as TGTGCCAGCAGTTACTCGACGTCCGGGGAGCTGTTTTTT.

The V call is TRBV3-1, the J call TRBJ2-5, with no clear D. CDR1 LGHDT and CDR2 YNNKEL come from the germline V gene (reference sequence). The ends were cut back, 4 bases at V and 2 bases at J, with 11 bases in the middle. This CDR3 has 14 residues. CDR3 protein: CASSPRSTQETQYF. DNA for the CDR3: TGTGCCAGCAGCCCCCGAAGCACTCAAGAGACCCAGTACTTC.

There are many counts of this clonotype. This chain connects TRBV11-1 to TRBJ2-7; 10 bases map to TRBD2. CDR1 SGHAT and CDR2 FQDESV come from the germline V gene (reference sequence). V lost 6 bases, J lost 4 bases, and 24 bases stayed unmatched. The length of the CDR3 is 20 residues. The CDR3 loop is CASRPLTGGELAGRIYEQYF. Here the CDR3 DNA reads TGTGCCAGCAGACCGCTCACAGGGGGGGAACTAGCGGGACGAATTTACGAGCAGTACTTC.

This clonotype came up many times. V usage is TRBV10-3 and J usage is TRBJ2-5; weak D call: TRBD1 (6 bases). Germline V gene sequence: CDR1 ENHRY, CDR2 SYGVKD. V was clipped by 3 bases and J by 5 bases, with 25 bases between them. The CDR3 runs 18 residues. The CDR3 sequence: CAISDDSLSVPRGETQYF. The CDR3 nucleotides are TGTGCCATCAGTGACGACTCGTTATCAGTACCTAGGGGGGAGACCCAGTACTTC.

This clonotype turned up a few times. The J gene is TRBJ2-7, the V gene TRBV29-1, with D perhaps matching TRBD1 (6 bases). V lost 4 bases, J lost 6 bases, and 16 bases lay in between. This CDR3 contains 13 residues. In germline, CDR1 is SQVTM, CDR2 ANQGSEA. CDR3 loop: CSVGNRVDGEQYF. The CDR3 region has the DNA TGCAGCGTTGGGAACAGGGTCGATGGCGAGCAGTACTTC.

V gene TRBV6-5 combines with J gene TRBJ2-4; 7 bases fit TRBD1. There are 17 residues in the CDR3. After removal of 4 bases from V and 8 bases from J, the junction contained 17 bases not matched to a gene. Germline assignment: CDR1 MNHEY and CDR2 SVGAGI. CDR3 region: CASSSYRDSEERDIQYF. The CDR3 nucleotides are TGTGCCAGCAGTTCGTACCGGGACAGCGAAGAAAGGGACATTCAGTACTTC.

This clonotype was found a few times. V and J are TRBV7-3 and TRBJ2-3; TRBD2 agrees at 7 bases. Unmatched junction bases numbered 4, after V lost 3 bases and J lost 1 base. The CDR3 covers 15 residues. CDR1 is SGHTA, CDR2 FQGTGA, per germline. The CDR3 loop reads CASSLMAGGTDTQYF. CDR3 DNA sequence: TGTGCCAGCAGCTTGATGGCGGGGGGCACAGATACGCAGTATTTT.

This clonotype has at least ten counts. This chain links TRBV11-3 with TRBJ1-1; D gene ambiguous. The CDR3 consists of 13 residues. Germline V gene data show CDR1 as SGHNT and CDR2 as YENEEA. Trimming removed 4 bases from V and 4 bases from J, with 10 bases in between. CDR3: CASSSDWGTEAFF. For the CDR3, the DNA is TGTGCCAGCAGCTCCGATTGGGGCACTGAAGCTTTCTTT.

This clonotype was seen at least ten times. The chain joins TRBV5-1 to TRBJ2-2, with TRBD1 matching over 10 bases. Looked up from germline, CDR1 is SGHRS and CDR2 is YFSETQ. There are 16 residues in the CDR3. With 3 bases clipped from V and 7 bases from J, the junction kept 9 bases outside the gene matches. CDR3: CASSSPGQGIVGELFF. For the CDR3, the DNA is TGCGCCAGCAGCTCACCGGGACAGGGGATTGTCGGGGAGCTGTTTTTT.